The text below deals with one T cell receptor beta chain. Its antigen is still unknown. This sample stems from a study of T cell repertoires in cytomegalovirus infection. TCRdb re-called the reads with MiXCR, one entry per CDR3 protein. The sample has about 89,000 distinct CDR3 sequences, less than 30% seen once. Germline assignment: CDR1 SGHVS and CDR2 FNYEAQ. The CDR3 sequence is 16 residues long. Trimming removed 1 base at V and 0 bases at J, with 10 bases between. This TCR came from a human donor in good health (CMV status not recorded). Some clones in this sample may be carry-over from other donors' samples. This chain connects TRBV7-6 to TRBJ2-1; the D is unclear. The sequenced sample was CD8+ T cells from cultured PBMCs, obtained from culture after CMV antigen stimulation. This CDR3 is CASSLGTASSYNEQFF. CDR3 coding DNA: TGTGCCAGCAGCTTAGGAACGGCAAGCTCCTACAATGAGCAGTTCTTC.